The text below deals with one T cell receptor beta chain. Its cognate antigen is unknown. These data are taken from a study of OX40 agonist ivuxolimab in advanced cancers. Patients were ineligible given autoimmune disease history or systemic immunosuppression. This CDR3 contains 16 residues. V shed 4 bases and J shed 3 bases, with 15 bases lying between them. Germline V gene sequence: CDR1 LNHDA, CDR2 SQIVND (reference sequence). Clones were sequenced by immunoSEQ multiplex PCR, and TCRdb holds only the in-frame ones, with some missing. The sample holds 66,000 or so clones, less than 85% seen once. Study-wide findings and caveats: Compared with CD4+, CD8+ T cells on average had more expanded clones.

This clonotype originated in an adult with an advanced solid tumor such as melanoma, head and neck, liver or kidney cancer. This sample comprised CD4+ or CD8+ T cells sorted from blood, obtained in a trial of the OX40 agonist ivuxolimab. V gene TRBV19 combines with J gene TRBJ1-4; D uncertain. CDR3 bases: TGTGCCAGTAGTACCGGGTTCTCGGGTTCTAATGAAAAACTGTTTTTT. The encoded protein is CASSTGFSGSNEKLFF.